This T cell receptor (beta chain) was obtained from a study of T cells in Graves' hyperthyroidism and ophthalmopathy. For the study at large: Peripheral blood sampling occurred at initial diagnosis, before any treatment.

This clonotype came up many times. CDR3 length: 17 residues. Trimming cost V 1 base and J 0 bases, with 13 bases left between them. The germline CDR1 and CDR2 sequences are SGHAT and FQNNGV. RNA transcripts yielded amplified TCR beta CDR3 regions. HTBI primers were employed in a first-round RT-PCR of the TCR CDR3. TCRdb fed the multiplex PCR reads into MiXCR, producing one record per CDR3 protein. This table has hundreds of thousands of distinct CDR3 sequences, over 12% appearing once. Sequencing used blood. This chain uses TRBV11-2 with TRBJ1-3; tentative D call: TRBD1 (5 bases). The receptor comes from a man in his late teens or twenties with Graves' ophthalmopathy. The CDR3 region has the DNA TGTGCCAGCAGCTTAGTCCCGGGACGGCTCTCTGGAAACACCATATATTTT. Its translation is CASSLVPGRLSGNTIYF. Drawing the rest from reference TRBV11-2 and TRBJ1-3, the complete variable domain is EAGVAQSPRYKIIEKRQSVAFWCNPISGHATLYWYQQILGQGPKLLIQFQNNGVVDDSQLPKDRFSAERLKGVDSTLKIQPAKLEDSAVYLCASSLVPGRLSGNTIYFGEGSWLTVV.